This entry is about one T cell receptor beta chain. Its antigen remains unidentified. This record belongs to a study of lymphopenia after photon versus proton radiotherapy. Study findings and constraints: Only patients who died were analyzed for survival; proton advantage is unproven.

Produced via immunoSEQ multiplex PCR; TCRdb's table is partial and in-frame only. The repertoire has 30,000 or so clones, approximately 88% of them found once; the top ten carry around 46%. CDR3 length: 14 amino acids. CDR1 is SGHDT and CDR2 is YYEEEE in the germline V gene. With 2 bases removed from V and 2 bases from J, the gap between germline ends came to 8 bases. The clonotype originates from a woman aged 55-70 years with cholangiocarcinoma. Some clones in this sample may be carry-over from other donors' samples. This specimen was peripheral blood, taken from a patient treated with proton-based radiotherapy. The chain couples TRBV5-6 to TRBJ2-4; D uncertain. CDR3 bases: TGTGCCAGCAGCTTTGCAGGTCCCAAAAACATTCAGTACTTC. Its translation: CASSFAGPKNIQYF.